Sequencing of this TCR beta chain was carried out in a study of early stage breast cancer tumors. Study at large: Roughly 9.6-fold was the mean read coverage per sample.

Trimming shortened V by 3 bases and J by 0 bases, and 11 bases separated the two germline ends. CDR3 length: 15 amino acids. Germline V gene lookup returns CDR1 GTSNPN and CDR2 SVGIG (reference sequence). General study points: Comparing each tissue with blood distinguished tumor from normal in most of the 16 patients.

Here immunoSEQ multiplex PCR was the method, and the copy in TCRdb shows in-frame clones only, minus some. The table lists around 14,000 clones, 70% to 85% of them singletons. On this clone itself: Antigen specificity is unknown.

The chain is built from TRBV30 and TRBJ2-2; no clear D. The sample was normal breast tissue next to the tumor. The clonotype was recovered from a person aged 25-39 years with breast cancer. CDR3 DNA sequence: TGTGCCTGGAGCCGCGGCGGCGCGAACACCGGGGAGCTGTTTTTT. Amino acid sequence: CAWSRGGANTGELFF.